This TCR beta chain derives from a study of early T cells in non-severe SARS-CoV-2 infection. At the level of the study: Sequencing of unsorted whole blood was done on bulk RNA, leaving chains unpaired.

The TCR library protocol was used to attach unique molecular identifiers. These identifiers were attached to individual cDNA molecules. TCRdb analysed the 5' RACE reads with MiXCR anew, one entry per CDR3 protein. The data show more than 70,000 distinct CDR3 sequences, 11% seen once. The CDR3 loop spans 15 amino acids. V was clipped by 7 bases and J by 0 bases, with 13 bases between them. Germline values: CDR1 SNHLY, CDR2 FYNNEI. The sample holds a few counts of this clonotype. The chain links TRBV2 to TRBJ2-4; D gene unclear. The TCR was taken from an adult who was a healthcare worker with PCR-confirmed SARS-CoV-2 infection or an uninfected control (not recorded which). Sequenced here: whole blood, sampled at baseline. CDR3 sequence (DNA): TGTGCCAGCAAGCAACAGAAACTAGCCAAAAACATTCAGTACTTC. Protein sequence: CASKQQKLAKNIQYF.